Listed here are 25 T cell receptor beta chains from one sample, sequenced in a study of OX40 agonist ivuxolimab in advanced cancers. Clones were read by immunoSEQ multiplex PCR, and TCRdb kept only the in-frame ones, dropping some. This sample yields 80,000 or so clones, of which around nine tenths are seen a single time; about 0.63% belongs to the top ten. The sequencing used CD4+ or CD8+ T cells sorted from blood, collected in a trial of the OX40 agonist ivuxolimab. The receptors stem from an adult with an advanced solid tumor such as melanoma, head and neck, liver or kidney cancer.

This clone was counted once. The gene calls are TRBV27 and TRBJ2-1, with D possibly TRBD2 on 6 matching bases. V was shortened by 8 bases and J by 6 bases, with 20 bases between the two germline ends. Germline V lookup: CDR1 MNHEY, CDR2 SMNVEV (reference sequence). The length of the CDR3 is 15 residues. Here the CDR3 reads CASGLRAPGGNEQFF. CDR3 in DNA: TGTGCCAGCGGACTCCGGGCCCCCGGGGGCAATGAGCAGTTCTTC.

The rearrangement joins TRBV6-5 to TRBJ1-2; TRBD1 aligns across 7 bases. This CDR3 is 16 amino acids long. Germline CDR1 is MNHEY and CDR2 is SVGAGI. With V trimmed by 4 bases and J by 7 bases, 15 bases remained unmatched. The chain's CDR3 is CASSSSGTVKGSGYTF. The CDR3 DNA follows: TGTGCCAGCAGTTCGTCCGGGACAGTGAAAGGGAGTGGCTACACCTTC.

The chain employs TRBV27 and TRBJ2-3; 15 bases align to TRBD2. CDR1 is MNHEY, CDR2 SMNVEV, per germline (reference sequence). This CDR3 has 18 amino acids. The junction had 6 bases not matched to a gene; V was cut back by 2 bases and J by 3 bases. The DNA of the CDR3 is TGTGCCAGCAGTTTACTGGGACTAGCGGGAGGTGAGACAGATACGCAGTATTTT. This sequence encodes CASSLLGLAGGETDTQYF.

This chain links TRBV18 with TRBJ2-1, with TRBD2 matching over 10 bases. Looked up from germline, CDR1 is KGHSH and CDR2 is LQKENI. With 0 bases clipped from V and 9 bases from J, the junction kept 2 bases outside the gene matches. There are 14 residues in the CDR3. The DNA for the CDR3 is TGTGCCAGCTCACCACCGGCTAGCGGGAGTGAGCAGTTCTTC. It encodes CASSPPASGSEQFF.

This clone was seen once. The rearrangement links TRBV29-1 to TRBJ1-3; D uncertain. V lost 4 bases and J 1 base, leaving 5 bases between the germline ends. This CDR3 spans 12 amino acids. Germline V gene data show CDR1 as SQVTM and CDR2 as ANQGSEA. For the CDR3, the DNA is TGCAGCGTTGCAGGTTCTGGAAACACCATATATTTT. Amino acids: CSVAGSGNTIYF.

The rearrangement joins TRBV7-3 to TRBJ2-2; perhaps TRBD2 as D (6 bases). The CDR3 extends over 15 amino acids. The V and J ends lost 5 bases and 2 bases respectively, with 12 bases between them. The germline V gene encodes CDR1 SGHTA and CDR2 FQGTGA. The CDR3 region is CASSRGADNTGELFF. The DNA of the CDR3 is TGTGCCAGCAGCCGCGGGGCAGACAACACCGGGGAGCTGTTTTTT. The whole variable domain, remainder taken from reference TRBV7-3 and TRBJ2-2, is GAGVSQTPSNKVTEKGKYVELRCDPISGHTALYWYRQSLGQGPEFLIYFQGTGAADDSGLPNDRFFAVRPEGSVSTLKIQRTERGDSAVYLCASSRGADNTGELFFGEGSRLTVL.

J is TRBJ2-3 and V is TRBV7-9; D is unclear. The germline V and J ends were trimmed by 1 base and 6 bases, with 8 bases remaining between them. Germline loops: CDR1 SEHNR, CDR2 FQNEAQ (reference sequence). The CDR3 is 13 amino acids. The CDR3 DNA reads TGTGCCAGCAGCTTAGTCTTCCCGGATACGCAGTATTTT. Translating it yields CASSLVFPDTQYF.

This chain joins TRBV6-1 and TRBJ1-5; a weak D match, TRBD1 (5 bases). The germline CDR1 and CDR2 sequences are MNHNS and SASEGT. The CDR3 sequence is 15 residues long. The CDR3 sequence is CASRGWGGGNQPQHF. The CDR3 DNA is TGTGCGAGCCGCGGATGGGGAGGGGGCAATCAGCCCCAGCATTTT.

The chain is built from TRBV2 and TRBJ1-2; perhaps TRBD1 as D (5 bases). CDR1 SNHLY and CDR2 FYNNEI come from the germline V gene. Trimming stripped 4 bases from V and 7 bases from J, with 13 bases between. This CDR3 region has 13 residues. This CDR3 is CASSGDGAGGYTF. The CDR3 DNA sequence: TGTGCCAGCAGTGGGGACGGTGCTGGTGGCTACACCTTC.

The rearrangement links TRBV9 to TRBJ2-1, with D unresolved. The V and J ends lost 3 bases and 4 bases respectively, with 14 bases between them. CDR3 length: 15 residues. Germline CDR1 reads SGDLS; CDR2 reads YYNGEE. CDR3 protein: CASSAAAVGYNEQFF. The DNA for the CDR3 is TGTGCCAGCAGCGCGGCGGCAGTGGGATACAATGAGCAGTTCTTC.

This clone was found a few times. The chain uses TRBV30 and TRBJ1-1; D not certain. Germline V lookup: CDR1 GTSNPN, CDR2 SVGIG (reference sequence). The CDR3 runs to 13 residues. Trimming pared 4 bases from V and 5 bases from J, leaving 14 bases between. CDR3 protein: CAWMDLVGTEAFF. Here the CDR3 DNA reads TGTGCCTGGATGGACTTGGTTGGGACTGAAGCTTTCTTT.

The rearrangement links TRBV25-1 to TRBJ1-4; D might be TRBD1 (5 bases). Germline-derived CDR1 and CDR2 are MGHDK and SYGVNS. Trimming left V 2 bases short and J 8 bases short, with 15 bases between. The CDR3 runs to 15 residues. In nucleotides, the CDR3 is TGTGCCAGCAGTGAAGCAGGGATCTTCTGGGAAAAACTGTTTTTT. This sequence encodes CASSEAGIFWEKLFF. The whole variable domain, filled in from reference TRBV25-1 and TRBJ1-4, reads EADIYQTPRYLVIGTGKKITLECSQTMGHDKMYWYQQDPGMELHLIHYSYGVNSTEKGDLSSESTVSRIRTEHFPLTLESARPSHTSQYLCASSEAGIFWEKLFFGSGTQLSVL.

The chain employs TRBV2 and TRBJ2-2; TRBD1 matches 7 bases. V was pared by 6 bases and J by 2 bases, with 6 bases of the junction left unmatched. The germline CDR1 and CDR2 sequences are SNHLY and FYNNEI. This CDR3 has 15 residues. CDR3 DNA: TGTGCCAGCAGAGTAGGGACAGCTAACACCGGGGAGCTGTTTTTT. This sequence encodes CASRVGTANTGELFF.

CDR3 DNA sequence: TGTGCCAGCAGATTCTATCATCGACAGGGGGCGCAAGTGGGGACCTTC. It codes for CASRFYHRQGAQVGTF. V and J are TRBV6-4 and TRBJ1-2, with 10 positions matching TRBD1. Unmatched junction bases numbered 21, after V lost 6 bases and J lost 14 bases. Germline V CDR1 and CDR2: MRHNA, SNTAGT. CDR3 size: 16 residues.

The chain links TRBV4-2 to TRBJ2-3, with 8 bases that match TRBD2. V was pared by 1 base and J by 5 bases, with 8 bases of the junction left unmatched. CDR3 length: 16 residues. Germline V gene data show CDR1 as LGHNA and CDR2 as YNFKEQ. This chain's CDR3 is CASSQAPGGAGDTQYF. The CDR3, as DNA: TGTGCCAGCAGCCAAGCTCCGGGAGGGGCGGGAGATACGCAGTATTTT.

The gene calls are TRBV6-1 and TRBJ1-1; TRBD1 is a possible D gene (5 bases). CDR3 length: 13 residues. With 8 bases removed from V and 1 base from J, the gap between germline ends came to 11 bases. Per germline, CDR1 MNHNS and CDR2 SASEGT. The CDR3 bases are TGTGCCAGCGTTCGGGGACCGAACACTGAAGCTTTCTTT. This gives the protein CASVRGPNTEAFF.

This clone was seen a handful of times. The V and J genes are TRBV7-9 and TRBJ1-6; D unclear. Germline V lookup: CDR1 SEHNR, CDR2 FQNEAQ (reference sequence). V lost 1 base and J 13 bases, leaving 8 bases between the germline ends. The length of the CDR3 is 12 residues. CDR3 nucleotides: TGTGCCAGCAGCTTAGGTGGGATTCCCCTCCACTTT. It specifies CASSLGGIPLHF.

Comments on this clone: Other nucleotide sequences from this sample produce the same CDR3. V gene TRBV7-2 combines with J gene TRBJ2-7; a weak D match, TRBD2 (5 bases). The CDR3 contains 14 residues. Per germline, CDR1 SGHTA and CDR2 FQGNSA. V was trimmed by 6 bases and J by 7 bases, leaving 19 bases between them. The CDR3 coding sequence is TGTGCCAGCAGAATGGCGCCGGAGGTGGGAGAGCAGTACTTC. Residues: CASRMAPEVGEQYF.

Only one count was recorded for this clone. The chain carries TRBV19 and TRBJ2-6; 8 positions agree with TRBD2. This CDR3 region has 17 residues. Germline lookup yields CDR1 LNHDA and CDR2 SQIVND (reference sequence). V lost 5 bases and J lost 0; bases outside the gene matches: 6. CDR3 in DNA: TGTGCCAGTAGTCGAGCGGGAGTTTCCTCTGGGGCCAACGTCCTGACTTTC. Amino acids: CASSRAGVSSGANVLTF.

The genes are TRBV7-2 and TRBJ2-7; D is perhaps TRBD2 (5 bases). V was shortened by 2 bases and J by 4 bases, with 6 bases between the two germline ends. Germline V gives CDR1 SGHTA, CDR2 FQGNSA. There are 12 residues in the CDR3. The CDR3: CASSLSGYEQYF. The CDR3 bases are TGTGCCAGCAGCTTAAGCGGTTACGAGCAGTACTTC.

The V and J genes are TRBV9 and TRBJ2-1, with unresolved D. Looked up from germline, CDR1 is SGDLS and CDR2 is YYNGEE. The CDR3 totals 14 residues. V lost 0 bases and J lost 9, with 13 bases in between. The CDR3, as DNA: TGTGCCAGCAGCGTAGCTGCCTTGGGTATTGAGCAGTTCTTC. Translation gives CASSVAALGIEQFF. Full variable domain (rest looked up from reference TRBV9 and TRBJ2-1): DSGVTQTPKHLITATGQRVTLRCSPRSGDLSVYWYQQSLDQGLQFLIQYYNGEERAKGNILERFSAQQFPDLHSELNLSSLELGDSALYFCASSVAALGIEQFFGPGTRLTVL.

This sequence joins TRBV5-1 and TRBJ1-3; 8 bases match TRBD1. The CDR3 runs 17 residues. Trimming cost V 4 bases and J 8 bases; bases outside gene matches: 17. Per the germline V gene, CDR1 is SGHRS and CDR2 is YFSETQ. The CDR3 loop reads CASSPRGQGAPADTIYF. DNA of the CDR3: TGCGCCAGCAGCCCGCGGGGGCAGGGGGCCCCCGCGGACACCATATATTTT.

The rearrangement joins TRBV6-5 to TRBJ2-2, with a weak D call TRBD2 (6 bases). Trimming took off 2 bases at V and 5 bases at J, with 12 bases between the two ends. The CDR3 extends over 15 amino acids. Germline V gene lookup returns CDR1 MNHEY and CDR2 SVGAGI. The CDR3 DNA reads TGTGCCAGCAGTTACGAGGAGGGAAGGACCGGGGAGCTGTTTTTT. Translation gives CASSYEEGRTGELFF.

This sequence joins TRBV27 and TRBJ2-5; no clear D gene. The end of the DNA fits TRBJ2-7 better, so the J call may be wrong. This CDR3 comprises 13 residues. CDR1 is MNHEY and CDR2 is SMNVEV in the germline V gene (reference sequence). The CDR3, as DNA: TGTGCCAGCGGTCAACTTCTTTCCTACGAGCAGTACTTC. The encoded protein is CASGQLLSYEQYF.

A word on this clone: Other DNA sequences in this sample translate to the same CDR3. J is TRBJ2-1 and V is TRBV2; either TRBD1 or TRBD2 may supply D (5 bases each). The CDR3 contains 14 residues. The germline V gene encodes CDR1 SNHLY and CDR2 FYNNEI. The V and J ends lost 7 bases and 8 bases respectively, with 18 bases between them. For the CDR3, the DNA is TGTGCCAGCAACTTGGTGAGGGGTCTGGATGAGCAGTTCTTC. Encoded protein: CASNLVRGLDEQFF. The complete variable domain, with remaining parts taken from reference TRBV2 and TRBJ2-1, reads EPEVTQTPSHQVTQMGQEVILRCVPISNHLYFYWYRQILGQKVEFLVSFYNNEISEKSEIFDDQFSVERPDGSNFTLKIRSTKLEDSAMYFCASNLVRGLDEQFFGPGTRLTVL.